This T cell receptor (beta chain) was documented in a study of cytomegalovirus exposure and HLA in healthy donors. Study-wide findings and caveats: Testing in vitro showed a few CMV-associated chains specific for CMV antigens. Analysis was performed later, and it showed HLA-associated TCR beta chains to be more clonally expanded than equally common others.

Remarks on this clone: Its antigen is unknown. Mismatch with germline at one junction end may stem from a read error.

CDR1 is MDHEN, CDR2 SYDVKM, per germline. This CDR3 has 14 residues. The primer mix had 60 Vbeta and 13 Jbeta primers. The protocol was immunoSEQ multiplex PCR, while the TCRdb copy is restricted to in-frame clones and leaves out a portion. This sample has approximately 170,000 clones, with 82% found just once. The chain links TRBV28 to TRBJ1-2; TRBD1 matches 7 bases. This receptor was taken from a male donor in good health and CMV-seronegative. The sample taken for sequencing was PBMCs. CDR3 sequence (DNA): TGTGCCATCAGTGGACAGGCCCCTAACTATGGCTACACCTTC. Translation: CAISGQAPNYGYTF.